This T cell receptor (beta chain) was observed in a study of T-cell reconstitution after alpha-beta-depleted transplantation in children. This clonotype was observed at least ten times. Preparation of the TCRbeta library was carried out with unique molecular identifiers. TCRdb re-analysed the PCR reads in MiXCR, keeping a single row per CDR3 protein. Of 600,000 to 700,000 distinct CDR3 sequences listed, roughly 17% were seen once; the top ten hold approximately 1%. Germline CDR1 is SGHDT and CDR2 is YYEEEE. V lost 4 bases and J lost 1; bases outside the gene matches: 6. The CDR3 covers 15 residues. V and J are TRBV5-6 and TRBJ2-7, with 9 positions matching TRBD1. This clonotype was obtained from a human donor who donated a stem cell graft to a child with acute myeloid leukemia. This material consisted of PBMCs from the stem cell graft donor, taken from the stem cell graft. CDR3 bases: TGTGCCAGCAGCATTGACAGGGGGAATTCCTACGAGCAGTACTTC. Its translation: CASSIDRGNSYEQYF.